The 15 T cell receptor beta chains in this list originate from one sample, sequenced in a study of spatial heterogeneity in lung cancer. Time point meaning: sample taken at primary tumor resection. Overall study findings and caveats: The number of expanded tumor alpha and beta chains correlated with mutation number.

TCRdb fed the 5' RACE reads into MiXCR, producing one record per CDR3 protein. This table has 20,000 to 25,000 distinct CDR3 sequences, approximately 15% appearing once. The antigens for these receptors are not known. Sequencing was performed on lung tumor tissue, taken at surgery. The receptors originated from a female donor with early-stage non-small cell lung cancer.

The chain is built from TRBV29-1 and TRBJ2-2; tentative D call: TRBD1 (6 bases). This CDR3 has 14 residues. With 2 bases removed from V and 4 bases from J, the gap between germline ends came to 11 bases. Germline CDR1 SQVTM, CDR2 ANQGSEA. Here the CDR3 reads CSVEPGDRTGELFF. CDR3 nucleotides: TGCAGCGTTGAACCAGGGGATCGCACCGGGGAGCTGTTTTTT.

In its sample, this clonotype was seen a few times. The chain couples TRBV2 to TRBJ1-1; TRBD1 agrees at 7 bases. CDR3 length: 14 residues. The V and J ends lost 2 bases and 5 bases, in that order; junction bases with no gene match: 5. The germline CDR1 and CDR2 sequences are SNHLY and FYNNEI. CDR3 sequence reads: CASSETAGGTEAFF. The CDR3 DNA sequence: TGTGCCAGCAGTGAAACGGCAGGGGGTACTGAAGCTTTCTTT.

This clonotype was picked up a small number of times. This sequence joins TRBV5-1 and TRBJ2-7; D may be TRBD1 (5 bases). V was trimmed by 3 bases and J by 6 bases, leaving 10 bases between them. CDR3 size: 12 residues. Germline CDR1 reads SGHRS; CDR2 reads YFSETQ. The CDR3 bases are TGCGCCAGCAGCTACCCAGGGTCCGAGCAGTACTTC. Residues: CASSYPGSEQYF.

The rearrangement uses TRBV30 and TRBJ2-1; 8 positions agree with TRBD1. Germline lookup yields CDR1 GTSNPN and CDR2 SVGIG (reference sequence). The V and J ends lost 1 base and 12 bases, in that order; junction bases with no gene match: 8. This CDR3 region has 13 residues. CDR3 loop: CAWSATGGTGQFF. The CDR3 DNA reads TGTGCCTGGAGTGCCACTGGGGGGACAGGGCAGTTCTTC.

The V call is TRBV6-5, the J call TRBJ2-2; 9 nucleotides line up with TRBD2. Germline loops: CDR1 MNHEY, CDR2 SVGAGI. V shed 0 bases and J 4 bases; nucleotides not matched to a gene: 6. CDR3 length equals 17 residues. The CDR3 region has the DNA TGTGCCAGCAGTTACTCGGCTAGCGGGATTAGCACCGGGGAGCTGTTTTTT. This gives the protein CASSYSASGISTGELFF.

The V call is TRBV12-3 or TRBV12-4, the J call TRBJ2-3, with D unclear. This CDR3 has 14 amino acids. Trimming stripped 6 bases from V and 6 bases from J, with 16 bases between. The CDR3 bases are TGTGCCAGCAGCCCACAGTCCCTCGCGGATACGCAGTATTTT. As protein: CASSPQSLADTQYF.

The rearrangement links TRBV4-1 to TRBJ2-5, with D uncertain. With 4 bases removed from V and 4 bases from J, the gap between germline ends came to 13 bases. CDR1 MGHRA and CDR2 YSYEKL come from the germline V gene. The CDR3 length is 14 residues. In DNA form, the CDR3 reads TGCGCCAGCAGCCGTTCGGCGGCTAGAGAGACCCAGTACTTC. Translated: CASSRSAARETQYF.

In this sample, this clonotype is medium-sized. The chain combines TRBV27 with TRBJ1-3; TRBD1 is a possible D gene (5 bases). Germline V gene sequence: CDR1 MNHEY, CDR2 SMNVEV (reference sequence). This CDR3 spans 13 amino acids. V gave up 7 bases and J gave up 9 bases, with 16 bases separating them. CDR3: CASKRGPGGTIYF. As DNA, the CDR3 is TGTGCCAGCAAGCGCGGTCCTGGGGGCACCATATATTTT.

V is TRBV6-5 and J is TRBJ2-5; 11 nucleotides agree with TRBD2. This CDR3 comprises 15 residues. The germline CDR1 and CDR2 sequences are MNHEY and SVGAGI. The V gene end was trimmed by 6 bases and the J gene end by 4 bases; junction bases not matched to a gene: 7. The CDR3 DNA reads as TGTGCCAGCAGGGGGATCCTAGCGGGAGGAGAGACCCAGTACTTC. Its translation is CASRGILAGGETQYF.

This clonotype was seen only a few times. The V and J genes are TRBV7-8 and TRBJ2-3; 11 bases agree with TRBD2. V was clipped by 5 bases and J by 4 bases; unmatched bases: 5. Germline-derived CDR1 and CDR2 are SGHVS and FQNEAQ. This CDR3 contains 15 residues. The chain's CDR3 is CASSLTSGGADTQYF. In nucleotides, the CDR3 is TGTGCCAGCAGCCTTACTAGCGGGGGCGCAGATACGCAGTATTTT.

This clonotype was observed many times. A junction boundary mismatches the germline segment, possibly from a read error. The V and J genes are TRBV14 and TRBJ1-2; no definite D call. The CDR3 sequence is 13 residues long. Germline CDR1 is SGHDN and CDR2 is FVKESK. The DNA of the CDR3 is TGTGTCAGCAGCCCCACAGCTAACTATGGCTACACCTTC. Its protein product is CVSSPTANYGYTF.

This clonotype is judged medium-sized. This chain connects TRBV6-1 to TRBJ2-1, with D possibly matching TRBD1 (6 bases). V was cut by 7 bases and J by 0 bases, with 10 bases left in between. Germline V gene sequence: CDR1 MNHNS, CDR2 SASEGT. The CDR3 is made up of 14 amino acids. The CDR3 is CASISTGSYNEQFF. Here the CDR3 DNA reads TGTGCCAGCATTTCGACAGGCTCCTACAATGAGCAGTTCTTC.

This clonotype was picked up a small number of times. The gene calls are TRBV24-1 and TRBJ2-2; D gene unclear. Germline CDR1 and CDR2: KGHDR and SFDVKD. V was shortened by 6 bases and J by 6 bases, with 7 bases between the two germline ends. The CDR3 loop spans 12 amino acids. The CDR3 DNA follows: TGTGCCACCAGTAGAATCCCCGGGGAGCTGTTTTTT. It codes for CATSRIPGELFF.

This clonotype was seen at least ten times. The chain uses TRBV13 and TRBJ2-7, with a tentative D call TRBD1 (6 bases). The CDR3 consists of 13 residues. CDR1 is PRHDT and CDR2 is FYEKMQ in the germline V gene (reference sequence). With 4 bases removed from V and 9 bases from J, the gap between germline ends came to 16 bases. CDR3 nucleotides: TGTGCCAGCAGCTCGGGGACACTGCAGGGGCAGTACTTC. Its protein is CASSSGTLQGQYF.

This clonotype was observed at least ten times. The genes are TRBV7-2 and TRBJ2-7; a weak D match, TRBD2 (5 bases). V lost 2 bases, J lost 5 bases, and 16 bases lay in between. This CDR3 comprises 15 residues. Germline V gene sequence: CDR1 SGHTA, CDR2 FQGNSA. The CDR3 region has the DNA TGTGCCAGCAGCTTATCTAGGGCGGAGGTTGACGAGCAGTACTTC. This sequence encodes CASSLSRAEVDEQYF.